This T cell receptor (beta chain) appears in the sequencing data of a study of blood T cell repertoires in COVID-19. Study overall: T cells, B-cell-depleted T cells, or PBMCs supplied cDNA or gDNA.

Original handling: Amplification from reference gene primers served as the basis for estimated nucleated cell counts. Clones were sequenced by immunoSEQ multiplex PCR, and TCRdb holds only the in-frame ones, with some missing. Clone size and V and J calls were adopted from that table, with D and trimming inferred from the DNA. Here the sample spans 300,000 to 400,000 clones, roughly 85% being singletons. The V end lost 1 base, the J end lost 7 bases, and 10 bases lay between the germline ends. Germline CDR1 and CDR2: LGHNA and YSLEER. The length of the CDR3 is 13 residues. The study recruited people aged about 18 to 95 years across approximately 24 US areas. Cohort allocation depended upon clinical history that participants reported.

This sequence originates from a woman in her twenties or thirties who had been exposed to COVID-19. The chain combines TRBV4-3 with TRBJ1-2, with D possibly TRBD1 on 5 matching bases. The specimen was PBMCs or T cells enriched from blood (not recorded which). The CDR3 is CASSQGGGTGYTF. The CDR3 nucleotides read TGCGCCAGCAGCCAAGGCGGGGGAACTGGCTACACCTTC.